This T cell receptor (beta chain) is from a study of T cell changes during pregnancy in multiple sclerosis. This clone has only one observation. Germline CDR1 WNHNN, CDR2 SYGVQD (reference sequence). V was shortened by 4 bases and J by 7 bases, with 13 bases between the two germline ends. The CDR3 extends over 14 amino acids. Clones were sequenced by immunoSEQ multiplex PCR, and TCRdb holds only the in-frame ones, with some missing. This repertoire shows about 24,000 clones, around four fifths found once; its top ten account for 15% to 18%. This TCR was recovered from a female donor in good health, enrolled as a control in a pregnancy study. V and J are TRBV10-1 and TRBJ2-2, with a weak D call TRBD1 (6 bases). Material: CD8+ T cells from peripheral blood mononuclear cells, obtained in the first trimester of pregnancy. As DNA, the CDR3 is TGCGCCAGCAGTGGGGGGCTAGGGAGCGGGGAGCTGTTTTTT. Its translation: CASSGGLGSGELFF.